The entry below describes one TCR beta chain. What it binds is unknown. Assay: immunoSEQ multiplex PCR; the TCRdb copy retains only in-frame clones and omits some. Of millions of clones detected, 85% to 95% appear once; the ten largest clones hold approximately 1.2%. The data derive from a study of shared clonotypes between healthy human individuals. Across the whole study: Per-donor plates numbered three CD4 naive, three CD4 memory, two CD8 naive and one CD8 memory.

Naive CD8 cells, CD45RO-negative and positively selected for CCR7, excluded terminally differentiated effector memory CD45RA+ cells. From germline, CDR1 is MGHRA and CDR2 YSYEKL. CDR3 size: 15 residues. V gave up 1 base and J gave up 1 base, with 11 bases separating them. Regarding the study as a whole: When compared with the clonotypes that were shared by all four sorted-subset donors, the non-shared clonotypes turned out to have lower generation probabilities.

V and J are TRBV4-1 and TRBJ2-7; maybe TRBD2 (5 bases). Sequencing used naive CD8+ T cells sorted from blood. The sequence was obtained from a man younger than 35 in good health. In DNA, the CDR3 is TGCGCCAGCAGCCAAGGTTCTGAGGGTTCCTACGAGCAGTACTTC. Protein: CASSQGSEGSYEQYF.